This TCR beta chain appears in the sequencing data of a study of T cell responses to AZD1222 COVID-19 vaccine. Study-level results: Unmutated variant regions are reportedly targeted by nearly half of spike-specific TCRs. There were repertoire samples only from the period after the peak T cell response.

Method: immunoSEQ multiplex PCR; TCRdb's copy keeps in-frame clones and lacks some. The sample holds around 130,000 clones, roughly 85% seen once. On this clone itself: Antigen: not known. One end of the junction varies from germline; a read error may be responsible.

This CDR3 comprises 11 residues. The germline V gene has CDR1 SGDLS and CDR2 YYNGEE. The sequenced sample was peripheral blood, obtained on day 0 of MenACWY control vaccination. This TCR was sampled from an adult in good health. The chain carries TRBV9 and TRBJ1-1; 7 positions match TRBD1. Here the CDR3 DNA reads TGTGCCAGCAGCGGGAACCTCGGGACAGTATTT. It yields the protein CASSGNLGTVF.